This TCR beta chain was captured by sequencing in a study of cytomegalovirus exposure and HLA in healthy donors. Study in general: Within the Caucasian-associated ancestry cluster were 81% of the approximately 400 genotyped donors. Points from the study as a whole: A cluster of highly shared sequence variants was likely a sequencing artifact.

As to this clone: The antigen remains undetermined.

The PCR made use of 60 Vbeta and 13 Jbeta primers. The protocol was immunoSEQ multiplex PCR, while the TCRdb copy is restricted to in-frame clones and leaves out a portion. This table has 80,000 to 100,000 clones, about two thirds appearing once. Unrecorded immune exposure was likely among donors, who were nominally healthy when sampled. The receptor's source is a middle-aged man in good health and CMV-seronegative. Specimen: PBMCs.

CDR3 in DNA: TGCGCCAGCAGCTTGGGCGTGGTCGCTGCGGGAGAGACCCAGTACTTC. Protein: CASSLGVVAAGETQYF. The chain uses TRBV5-1 and TRBJ2-5, with a weak D call TRBD2 (5 bases). This CDR3 has 16 amino acids. Germline lookup yields CDR1 SGHRS and CDR2 YFSETQ. V lost 0 bases and J 4 bases, leaving 16 bases between the germline ends.